This T cell receptor (beta chain) was profiled in a study of blood T cell repertoires in COVID-19. As for the study in general: The samples span acute and convalescent COVID-19 from the United States, Italy and Spain. PBMCs, B-cell-depleted T cells, or T cells provided the cDNA or gDNA that made up the material.

Original handling: It was from reference gene primer amplification that nucleated cell counts were estimated. The repertoire was sequenced with immunoSEQ multiplex PCR; TCRdb's copy has only in-frame clones and lacks some. V, J and clone size reflect that table, while D and trimming were determined from the DNA. There are approximately 150,000 clones in the sample; around 90% occur only once, and roughly 1.5% lies in the top ten. The CDR3 has 15 residues. CDR1 and CDR2 from the germline V gene are SGDLS and YYNGEE. Trimming cost V 4 bases and J 6 bases; bases outside gene matches: 8. This chain links TRBV9 with TRBJ2-1; TRBD2 agrees at 9 bases. Sample: peripheral blood. This receptor was identified in a woman aged 45-59 years with acute or convalescent COVID-19. CDR3 coding DNA: TGTGCCAGCAGCCCCCGGGCTAGCGGGGCCAATGAGCAGTTCTTC. Protein sequence: CASSPRASGANEQFF. Drawing the rest from reference TRBV9 and TRBJ2-1, the complete variable domain is DSGVTQTPKHLITATGQRVTLRCSPRSGDLSVYWYQQSLDQGLQFLIQYYNGEERAKGNILERFSAQQFPDLHSELNLSSLELGDSALYFCASSPRASGANEQFFGPGTRLTVL.